The 20 T cell receptor beta chains reported below all come from one sample, sequenced in a study of graft-versus-host responses after intestinal transplantation. Their target antigens are unknown. This table comes from immunoSEQ multiplex PCR, and its TCRdb copy is limited to in-frame clones, with some not included. This table has tens of thousands of clones, 80% to 90% appearing once. The starting material was unstimulated CD4+ T cells sorted from spleen or lymph node cells, obtained before transplant. Receptors originate from a human donor who was the organ donor for an intestinal transplant.

The J gene is TRBJ2-1, the V gene TRBV2; weak D call: TRBD2 (6 bases). The CDR3 has 14 amino acids. Trimming removed 6 bases at V and 0 bases at J, with 9 bases between. Germline CDR1 and CDR2: SNHLY and FYNNEI. The CDR3 sequence is CASRDGSSYNEQFF. In DNA form, the CDR3 reads TGTGCCAGCAGGGACGGGAGCTCCTACAATGAGCAGTTCTTC.

The chain links TRBV23-1 to TRBJ1-1; 8 nucleotides align to TRBD1. TRBV23-1 is given ORF status, its function remaining uncertain. The V segment lost 0 bases and the J segment 2 bases; nucleotides outside the gene matches: 5. This CDR3 contains 16 residues. CDR3 coding DNA: TGCGCCAGCAGTCAATCGTGGCAGGGGGCAAACACTGAAGCTTTCTTT. This encodes CASSQSWQGANTEAFF.

The CDR3 loop reads CASSQQGDNQPQHF. For the CDR3, the DNA is TGTGCCAGCAGTCAACAGGGGGACAATCAGCCCCAGCATTTT. This sequence joins TRBV2 and TRBJ1-5, with TRBD1 identical over 8 bases. The CDR3 length is 14 residues. The junction had 3 bases not matched to a gene; V was cut back by 5 bases and J by 3 bases. Per germline, CDR1 SNHLY and CDR2 FYNNEI.

The gene calls are TRBV19 and TRBJ2-1; 9 bases are a match to TRBD1. The V gene end was trimmed by 3 bases and the J gene end by 1 base; junction bases not matched to a gene: 4. CDR3 length: 16 amino acids. CDR1 LNHDA and CDR2 SQIVND come from the germline V gene (reference sequence). CDR3 residues: CASSMDRGGSYNEQFF. For the CDR3, the DNA is TGTGCCAGTAGTATGGACAGGGGTGGGTCCTACAATGAGCAGTTCTTC.

The table lists this clone with a count of one. The V gene is TRBV18, the J gene TRBJ2-3; perhaps TRBD2 as D (5 bases). CDR1 KGHSH and CDR2 LQKENI come from the germline V gene. There are 14 residues in the CDR3. V was cut by 3 bases and J by 1 base, with 8 bases left in between. The CDR3 DNA sequence: TGTGCCAGCTCACCCCCGAGGGGCACAGATACGCAGTATTTT. This sequence encodes CASSPPRGTDTQYF. The complete variable domain, with remaining parts taken from reference TRBV18 and TRBJ2-3, reads NAGVMQNPRHLVRRRGQEARLRCSPMKGHSHVYWYRQLPEEGLKFMVYLQKENIIDESGMPKERFSAEFPKEGPSILRIQQVVRGDSAAYFCASSPPRGTDTQYFGPGTRLTVL.

The chain couples TRBV19 to TRBJ2-5, with D possibly TRBD2 on 5 matching bases. Germline V gene sequence: CDR1 LNHDA, CDR2 SQIVND (reference sequence). CDR3 length: 15 residues. The V end was cut by 5 bases, the J end by 3 bases, with 16 bases between. The CDR3 loop reads CASSPGLRVEETQYF. Written as DNA, the CDR3 is TGTGCCAGTAGTCCCGGACTCCGTGTGGAAGAGACCCAGTACTTC.

The chain joins TRBV5-1 to TRBJ2-3, with 9 bases matching TRBD2. This CDR3 has 16 residues. Germline V gene sequence: CDR1 SGHRS, CDR2 YFSETQ. The trim removed 0 bases at V and 5 bases at J, leaving 7 bases unmatched. The CDR3 DNA reads as TGCGCCAGCAGCTTGGTTGCGGGAGGGCAAGGAGATACGCAGTATTTT. This sequence encodes CASSLVAGGQGDTQYF.

The chain has TRBV6-5 and TRBJ1-1; 7 bases are a match to TRBD1. The CDR3 runs 16 residues. CDR1 is MNHEY, CDR2 SVGAGI, per germline. Trimming cost V 0 bases and J 6 bases; bases outside gene matches: 10. CDR3 amino acids: CASSYSLDRAAPEAFF. CDR3 coding DNA: TGTGCCAGCAGTTACTCCCTCGACAGGGCTGCCCCTGAAGCTTTCTTT.

A few counts support this clone. The chain is built from TRBV28 and TRBJ2-1; 13 nucleotides align to TRBD2. V was clipped by 5 bases and J by 9 bases; unmatched bases: 7. Looked up from germline, CDR1 is MDHEN and CDR2 is SYDVKM. CDR3 length equals 15 residues. For the CDR3, the DNA is TGTGCCAGCAGTCAAACTAGCGGGAGGGGAATTGAGCAGTTCTTC. Translation gives CASSQTSGRGIEQFF.

This clone came up a few times. This sequence joins TRBV4-1 and TRBJ2-4, with 9 bases lining up with TRBD2. Germline V gene data show CDR1 as MGHRA and CDR2 as YSYEKL. The J segment lost 7 bases and the V segment lost 4 bases, leaving 14 bases of the junction unmatched. The CDR3 has 17 residues. CDR3 amino acids: CASSPGPLTSGFNIQYF. The CDR3 nucleotides read TGCGCCAGCAGCCCTGGCCCGTTGACTAGCGGATTTAACATTCAGTACTTC.

J is TRBJ2-7 and V is TRBV6-5; 14 nucleotides align to TRBD2. V lost 5 bases and J lost 1; bases outside the gene matches: 1. The germline gives CDR1 MNHEY, CDR2 SVGAGI. The CDR3 sequence is 15 residues long. As DNA, the CDR3 is TGTGCCAGCAGTAGACTAGCGGGAGGGTCCTACGAGCAGTACTTC. This translates into CASSRLAGGSYEQYF.

The genes are TRBV5-1 and TRBJ2-1; TRBD2 agrees at 14 bases. Germline CDR1 reads SGHRS; CDR2 reads YFSETQ. Trimming cost V 5 bases and J 8 bases; bases outside gene matches: 9. This CDR3 has 16 amino acids. The CDR3 region is CASRAGTSGRGDEQFF. The CDR3 DNA reads TGCGCCAGCAGGGCCGGGACTAGCGGGAGAGGGGATGAGCAGTTCTTC.

The gene calls are TRBV5-1 and TRBJ2-3; 8 nucleotides match TRBD2. V dropped 4 bases and J dropped 0; count of bases not matched to a gene: 7. CDR1 is SGHRS and CDR2 is YFSETQ in the germline V gene. CDR3 length: 16 residues. The CDR3 is CASSIPTSGSTDTQYF. The CDR3 DNA is TGCGCCAGCAGCATACCAACTAGCGGAAGCACAGATACGCAGTATTTT.

The V gene is TRBV19, the J gene TRBJ1-5; weak D call: TRBD1 (6 bases). V lost 7 bases to trimming and J lost 6 bases, with 10 bases between them. CDR3 length equals 12 residues. Germline V gives CDR1 LNHDA, CDR2 SQIVND (reference sequence). Here the CDR3 reads CASIGRGQPQHF. Here the CDR3 DNA reads TGTGCCAGTATTGGCAGGGGTCAGCCCCAGCATTTT.

The chain links TRBV9 to TRBJ1-1; TRBD1 might be the D (6 bases). Germline CDR1 reads SGDLS; CDR2 reads YYNGEE. This CDR3 region has 13 residues. V was pared by 3 bases and J by 1 base, with 7 bases between. CDR3 sequence: CASSATGNTEAFF. CDR3 in DNA: TGTGCCAGCAGCGCGACAGGGAACACTGAAGCTTTCTTT.

The chain is built from TRBV10-3 and TRBJ1-5; D is undetermined. CDR1 is ENHRY, CDR2 SYGVKD, per germline. The CDR3 has 14 residues. The germline V and J ends were trimmed by 0 bases and 2 bases, with 5 bases remaining between them. CDR3 sequence reads: CAISESPGNQPQHF. The CDR3 DNA is TGTGCCATCAGTGAGTCTCCGGGCAATCAGCCCCAGCATTTT.

This chain uses TRBV28 with TRBJ1-1; 7 bases match TRBD1. The germline gives CDR1 MDHEN, CDR2 SYDVKM. V was clipped by 3 bases and J by 0 bases; unmatched bases: 1. This CDR3 spans 14 amino acids. The CDR3 here is CASSFRGLNTEAFF. In DNA, the CDR3 is TGTGCCAGCAGTTTCAGGGGGTTGAACACTGAAGCTTTCTTT.

The chain has TRBV11-2 and TRBJ1-1; D is perhaps TRBD1 (5 bases). Trimming removed 1 base from V and 0 bases from J, with 12 bases in between. This CDR3 has 16 residues. Germline V gene sequence: CDR1 SGHAT, CDR2 FQNNGV. The CDR3 is CASSLVGGTMNTEAFF. The CDR3 nucleotides read TGTGCCAGCAGCTTAGTGGGAGGGACCATGAACACTGAAGCTTTCTTT. The full variable domain, with the rest looked up from reference TRBV11-2 and TRBJ1-1, is EAGVAQSPRYKIIEKRQSVAFWCNPISGHATLYWYQQILGQGPKLLIQFQNNGVVDDSQLPKDRFSAERLKGVDSTLKIQPAKLEDSAVYLCASSLVGGTMNTEAFFGQGTRLTVV.

The chain combines TRBV7-2 with TRBJ1-4; D is unclear. The V end lost 3 bases, the J end lost 5 bases, and 10 bases lay between the germline ends. The length of the CDR3 is 14 residues. CDR1 is SGHTA, CDR2 FQGNSA, per germline. The CDR3 protein is CASSFRHMNEKLFF. In DNA, the CDR3 is TGTGCCAGCAGCTTCAGACATATGAATGAAAAACTGTTTTTT.

J is TRBJ1-6 and V is TRBV28; possibly TRBD1 for D (5 bases). The germline V and J ends were trimmed by 10 bases and 8 bases, with 18 bases remaining between them. Germline CDR1 and CDR2: MDHEN and SYDVKM. The CDR3 extends over 14 amino acids. The CDR3 DNA follows: TGTGCCACCACCCTAGAGGGAGGGGATTCACCCCTCCACTTT. This encodes CATTLEGGDSPLHF.